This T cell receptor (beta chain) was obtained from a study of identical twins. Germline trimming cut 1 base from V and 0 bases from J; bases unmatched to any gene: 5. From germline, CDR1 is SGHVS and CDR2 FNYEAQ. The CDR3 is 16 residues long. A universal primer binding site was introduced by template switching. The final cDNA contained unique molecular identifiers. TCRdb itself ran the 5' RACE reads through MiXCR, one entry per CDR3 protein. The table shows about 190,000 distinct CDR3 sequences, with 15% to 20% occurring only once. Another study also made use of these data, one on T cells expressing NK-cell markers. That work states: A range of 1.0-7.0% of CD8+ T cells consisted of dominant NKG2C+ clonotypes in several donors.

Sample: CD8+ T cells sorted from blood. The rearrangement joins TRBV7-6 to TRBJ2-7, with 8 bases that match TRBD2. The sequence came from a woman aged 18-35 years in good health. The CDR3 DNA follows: TGTGCCAGCAGCTTAGAGGAGCTAGCGGGCTCCTACGAGCAGTACTTC. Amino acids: CASSLEELAGSYEQYF.